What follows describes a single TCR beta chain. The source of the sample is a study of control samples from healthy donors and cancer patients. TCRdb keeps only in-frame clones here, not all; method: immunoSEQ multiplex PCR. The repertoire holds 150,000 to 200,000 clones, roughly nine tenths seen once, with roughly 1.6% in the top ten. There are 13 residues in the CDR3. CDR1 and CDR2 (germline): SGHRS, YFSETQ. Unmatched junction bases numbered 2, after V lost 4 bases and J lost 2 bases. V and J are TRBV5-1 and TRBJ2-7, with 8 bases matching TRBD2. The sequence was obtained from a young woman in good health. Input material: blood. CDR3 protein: CASSPTSAYEQYF. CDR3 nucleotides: TGCGCCAGCAGCCCGACTAGCGCCTACGAGCAGTACTTC.